The 8 T cell receptor beta chains below all came from one sample that was sequenced in a study of T cell responses to AZD1222 COVID-19 vaccine (dated by TCRdb to 2020 to 2023). Library preparation used the immunoSEQ multiplex PCR assay. This is the immuneACCESS table as TCRdb keeps it, with only in-frame sequences that have V and J called. A part of the clones is gone; compared with another copy, unresolved V genes explain less than half, and the rest is unexplained. The sample data list over 150,000 clones, and over 75% of these were observed just once. The leading ten clones occupy roughly 4% of the sample. The time point label on this specimen signifies: about 28 days (+/-7) after the second vaccine dose. The specimen was peripheral blood, collected 28 days after the second AZD1222 dose. These receptors came from an adult who received the AZD1222 COVID-19 vaccine.

This chain joins TRBV7-2 and TRBJ1-2; D ambiguous. Per the germline V gene, CDR1 is SGHTA and CDR2 is FQGNSA. CDR3 length equals 17 residues. V shed 1 base and J shed 0 bases, with 15 bases lying between them. CDR3 DNA sequence: TGTGCCAGCAGCTTAGGGTTTATGGCAGCCACTAACTATGGCTACACCTTC. Encoded protein: CASSLGFMAATNYGYTF.

The chain combines TRBV11-2 with TRBJ1-1; no definite D call. V gave up 1 base and J gave up 1 base, with 4 bases separating them. The CDR3 is 13 residues long. The germline CDR1 and CDR2 sequences are SGHAT and FQNNGV. The CDR3 region has the DNA TGTGCCAGCAGCTTAGGTGCGAACACTGAAGCTTTCTTT. This sequence encodes CASSLGANTEAFF. Full variable domain (missing parts from reference TRBV11-2 and TRBJ1-1): EAGVAQSPRYKIIEKRQSVAFWCNPISGHATLYWYQQILGQGPKLLIQFQNNGVVDDSQLPKDRFSAERLKGVDSTLKIQPAKLEDSAVYLCASSLGANTEAFFGQGTRLTVV.

The genes are TRBV19 and TRBJ1-3; D unclear. V gave up 5 bases and J gave up 2 bases, with 10 bases separating them. CDR3 length equals 14 residues. The germline V gene encodes CDR1 LNHDA and CDR2 SQIVND (reference sequence). The DNA of the CDR3 is TGTGCCAGTAGTCCGCTCGACGCTGGAAACACCATATATTTT. Encoded protein: CASSPLDAGNTIYF.

This sequence joins TRBV6-2 or TRBV6-3 and TRBJ2-7; D might be TRBD1 (6 bases). CDR3 size: 20 residues. Trimming cost V 2 bases and J 6 bases, with 32 bases left between them. Per germline, CDR1 MNHEY and CDR2 SVGEGT. Here the CDR3 DNA reads TGTGCCAGCAGTTACAAGTTGGCAGAGACTGACAGGCGGAAGATCGCCGAGCAGTACTTC. Its translation is CASSYKLAETDRRKIAEQYF.

Comments on this clone: The same CDR3 is also encoded by other DNA sequences in this sample. This chain links TRBV2 with TRBJ2-2; D possibly uses TRBD1 or TRBD2 (6 bases each). Germline values: CDR1 SNHLY, CDR2 FYNNEI. The CDR3 spans 14 residues. The V end lost 7 bases, the J end lost 1 base, and 10 bases lay between the germline ends. The CDR3 region is CASMGGLNTGELFF. The CDR3 DNA reads TGTGCCAGCATGGGGGGCCTGAACACCGGGGAGCTGTTTTTT.

The CDR3 is CASSYTVLTYLHEQFF. CDR3 nucleotide sequence: TGTGCCAGCAGCTACACAGTACTAACCTACCTGCATGAGCAGTTCTTC. The V gene is TRBV5-8, the J gene TRBJ2-1; D unresolved. V was trimmed by 3 bases and J by 8 bases, leaving 21 bases between them. The CDR3 totals 16 residues. Germline CDR1 SGHTS, CDR2 YDEGEE.

This clone was seen just once. The chain couples TRBV5-1 to TRBJ1-2; 8 positions match TRBD1. Germline V gene lookup returns CDR1 SGHRS and CDR2 YFSETQ. CDR3 length equals 14 residues. V gave up 4 bases and J gave up 4 bases; unmatched junction bases: 6. In nucleotides, the CDR3 is TGCGCCAGCAGCCCGGAGGGACAGGCCTATGGCTACACCTTC. It specifies CASSPEGQAYGYTF.

The chain employs TRBV19 and TRBJ2-7; D perhaps matches TRBD2 (6 bases). Deletions cut 8 bases from V and 0 bases from J, with 14 bases between. CDR1 and CDR2 (germline): LNHDA, SQIVND (reference sequence). The CDR3 totals 14 residues. The CDR3 sequence: CASSPRDSSYEQYF. CDR3 in DNA: TGTGCCAGTTCCCCCCGGGACTCCTCCTACGAGCAGTACTTC.